Each of the 30 T cell receptor beta chains below was sequenced from the same sample in a study of CD8 T cells in Susac syndrome. An input of about 0.5 to 1 ug of RNA was subjected to reverse transcription using random hexamers. TCRdb re-called the immunoSEQ multiplex PCR reads through MiXCR, storing one row per CDR3 protein. Found here are approximately 150,000 distinct CDR3 sequences, less than 95% of them singletons; the top ten hold about 0.076%. Sequenced: CD4+ T cells from PBMCs. These receptors were collected from a human donor in good health.

In this sample, this clonotype turned up once. The chain is built from TRBV6-5 and TRBJ1-5; D might be TRBD1 (6 bases). This CDR3 has 14 residues. CDR1 is MNHEY and CDR2 is SVGAGI in the germline V gene. Trimming cost V 5 bases and J 2 bases, with 10 bases left between them. The CDR3 DNA reads TGTGCCAGCAGTCCGGACAGCCGCAATCAGCCCCAGCATTTT. Residues: CASSPDSRNQPQHF.

V usage is TRBV6-5 and J usage is TRBJ2-2; D call uncertain. Trimming removed 6 bases at V and 2 bases at J, with 4 bases between. The germline gives CDR1 MNHEY, CDR2 SVGAGI. The CDR3 is 12 residues long. The chain's CDR3 is CASRLNTGELFF. The CDR3 coding sequence is TGTGCCAGCAGGTTAAACACCGGGGAGCTGTTTTTT.

In its sample, this clonotype was seen once. J is TRBJ1-2 and V is TRBV20-1; 8 positions agree with TRBD1. V shed 3 bases, J shed 4 bases, and the junction held 4 bases outside the gene matches. This CDR3 contains 13 residues. Germline CDR1 reads DFQATT; CDR2 reads SNEGSKA (reference sequence). The CDR3 nucleotides read TGCAGTGCTAGCCCGACAGGGGTCTATGGCTACACCTTC. This codes for CSASPTGVYGYTF.

This clonotype has only one observation. This chain joins TRBV5-6 and TRBJ2-4; TRBD1 aligns across 7 bases. Trimming cost V 3 bases and J 3 bases; bases outside gene matches: 6. This CDR3 has 15 amino acids. Germline-derived CDR1 and CDR2 are SGHDT and YYEEEE. In DNA, the CDR3 is TGTGCCAGCAGCTCCTGGACAGGTTACAAAAACATTCAGTACTTC. This codes for CASSSWTGYKNIQYF.

This chain connects TRBV7-2 to TRBJ2-7; the D is unclear. V gave up 5 bases and J gave up 7 bases, with 9 bases separating them. Germline V gene data show CDR1 as SGHTA and CDR2 as FQGNSA. The CDR3 is 11 residues long. CDR3 in DNA: TGTGCCAGCAGCCGACTCGGGGAGCAGTACTTC. Its translation is CASSRLGEQYF.

The V call is TRBV3-1, the J call TRBJ2-7, with TRBD2 matching 15 bases. The junction had 6 bases not matched to a gene; V was cut back by 3 bases and J by 0 bases. Germline V lookup: CDR1 LGHDT, CDR2 YNNKEL (reference sequence). The CDR3 length is 18 residues. The CDR3 DNA sequence: TGTGCCAGCAGCCAGATCGGGACTAGCGGGAGGTTCTCCTACGAGCAGTACTTC. Protein: CASSQIGTSGRFSYEQYF.

The rearrangement uses TRBV7-9 and TRBJ2-7; 11 bases line up with TRBD2. CDR3 length equals 14 residues. Germline values: CDR1 SEHNR, CDR2 FQNEAQ (reference sequence). The ends lost 5 bases at V and 4 bases at J; junction bases unmatched: 4. Here the CDR3 reads CASSTSGSTYEQYF. The DNA of the CDR3 is TGTGCCAGCAGCACTAGCGGGAGTACGTACGAGCAGTACTTC.

This clonotype was found a few times. The chain recombines TRBV9 with TRBJ1-5; D is unclear. Trimming removed 4 bases from V and 9 bases from J, with 14 bases in between. Germline V CDR1 and CDR2: SGDLS, YYNGEE. The CDR3 is 13 amino acids. CDR3 residues: CASSYSPAGPQHF. In DNA, the CDR3 is TGTGCCAGCAGCTATAGCCCCGCTGGGCCCCAGCATTTT.

The V call is TRBV7-6, the J call TRBJ2-7, with 7 bases identical to TRBD2. Germline CDR1 SGHVS, CDR2 FNYEAQ. This CDR3 is built from 15 residues. V shed 2 bases and J 3 bases; nucleotides not matched to a gene: 7. In DNA form, the CDR3 reads TGTGCCAGCAGCTTATCCAGCGGGATAGGCTACGAGCAGTACTTC. It translates to CASSLSSGIGYEQYF.

This chain uses TRBV20-1 with TRBJ1-1; no reliable D call. The germline V gene has CDR1 DFQATT and CDR2 SNEGSKA (reference sequence). The CDR3 spans 15 residues. V was pared by 1 base and J by 4 bases, with 16 bases between. CDR3: CSARAAGVLGTEAFF. CDR3 nucleotide sequence: TGCAGTGCTAGAGCGGCGGGCGTACTAGGCACTGAAGCTTTCTTT.

The chain combines TRBV30 with TRBJ1-5; no clear D gene. The CDR3 contains 17 residues. Trimming shortened V by 0 bases and J by 2 bases, and 17 bases separated the two germline ends. In germline, CDR1 is GTSNPN, CDR2 SVGIG (reference sequence). The CDR3 DNA sequence: TGTGCCTGGAGTGTACACGGTGCAGGCTGGGGCAATCAGCCCCAGCATTTT. Translation gives CAWSVHGAGWGNQPQHF.

The chain couples TRBV12-3 or TRBV12-4 to TRBJ1-2; no definite D call. This CDR3 is built from 14 residues. V lost 3 bases to trimming and J lost 0 bases, with 8 bases between them. The CDR3 bases are TGTGCCAGCAGTTTCGGGTCAGCTAACTATGGCTACACCTTC. It encodes CASSFGSANYGYTF.

This chain connects TRBV30 to TRBJ1-1; D is possibly TRBD1 (6 bases). Between the trimmed V and J ends, which lost 3 bases and 1 base, there was a span of 12 bases. CDR3 length equals 14 residues. From germline, CDR1 is GTSNPN and CDR2 SVGIG (reference sequence). The CDR3 DNA sequence: TGTGCCTGGAGCGAGGGACACTGGAACACTGAAGCTTTCTTT. It codes for CAWSEGHWNTEAFF.

The chain has TRBV5-6 and TRBJ1-3; D possibly corresponds to TRBD1 (6 bases). Germline CDR1 and CDR2: SGHDT and YYEEEE. Trimming shortened V by 6 bases and J by 3 bases, and 16 bases separated the two germline ends. The CDR3 extends over 15 amino acids. CDR3 region: CASKTSGGLGNTIYF. The CDR3 bases are TGTGCCAGCAAGACGTCCGGGGGGCTTGGAAACACCATATATTTT.

This chain connects TRBV12-3 or TRBV12-4 to TRBJ2-6; TRBD1 matches at 7 bases. CDR3 length: 17 amino acids. With V trimmed by 2 bases and J by 0 bases, 4 bases remained unmatched. The CDR3 sequence: CASSLRTGLSGANVLTF. The CDR3 DNA reads as TGTGCCAGCAGTTTAAGGACAGGCCTCTCTGGGGCCAACGTCCTGACTTTC.

The V call is TRBV7-9, the J call TRBJ2-7, with D unresolved. V was cut by 5 bases and J by 0 bases, with 14 bases left in between. The CDR3 runs to 15 residues. Germline V gene sequence: CDR1 SEHNR, CDR2 FQNEAQ (reference sequence). CDR3 amino acids: CASSPPPRFSYEQYF. The DNA for the CDR3 is TGTGCCAGCAGCCCACCTCCACGTTTCTCCTACGAGCAGTACTTC.

The chain links TRBV4-1 to TRBJ2-2; 8 positions agree with TRBD1. Trimming took 0 bases from V and 1 from J; bases not matched to a gene: 10. This CDR3 is built from 19 residues. CDR1 MGHRA and CDR2 YSYEKL come from the germline V gene. This chain's CDR3 is CASSQDFGAGQGNTGELFF. The DNA of the CDR3 is TGCGCCAGCAGCCAAGATTTTGGGGCAGGACAGGGGAACACCGGGGAGCTGTTTTTT.

The chain carries TRBV15 and TRBJ1-2; a possible D gene is TRBD1 (5 bases). There are 13 residues in the CDR3. The germline V gene has CDR1 LNHNV and CDR2 YYDKDF (reference sequence). V was trimmed by 0 bases and J by 7 bases, leaving 9 bases between them. CDR3 nucleotide sequence: TGTGCCACCAGCAGAGATCGCAGGGTTGGCTACACCTTC. This translates into CATSRDRRVGYTF.

This clonotype was seen once. This sequence joins TRBV13 and TRBJ1-1; a weak D match, TRBD1 (5 bases). Trimming cost V 3 bases and J 1 base, with 12 bases left between them. Germline V gene lookup returns CDR1 PRHDT and CDR2 FYEKMQ (reference sequence). The CDR3 covers 15 residues. Here the CDR3 reads CASSFLGTTNTEAFF. The CDR3 DNA sequence: TGTGCCAGCAGCTTCCTCGGGACGACGAACACTGAAGCTTTCTTT. Complete variable domain (other parts from reference TRBV13 and TRBJ1-1): AAGVIQSPRHLIKEKRETATLKCYPIPRHDTVYWYQQGPGQDPQFLISFYEKMQSDKGSIPDRFSAQQFSDYHSELNMSSLELGDSALYFCASSFLGTTNTEAFFGQGTRLTVV.

The rearrangement uses TRBV3-1 and TRBJ2-5, with no clear D. This CDR3 is built from 13 residues. CDR1 and CDR2 from the germline V gene are LGHDT and YNNKEL (reference sequence). The ends were cut back, 4 bases at V and 1 base at J, with 7 bases in the middle. The CDR3 sequence is CASSLYAQETQYF. The CDR3 DNA is TGTGCCAGCAGCCTGTACGCCCAAGAGACCCAGTACTTC.

V and J are TRBV6-6 and TRBJ2-2, with D hard to call. V lost 8 bases to trimming and J lost 7 bases, with 14 bases between them. CDR1 MNHNY and CDR2 SVGAGI come from the germline V gene (reference sequence). This CDR3 spans 13 amino acids. CDR3 DNA sequence: TGTGCCAGCCAAGGAATCCTGGGCGGGGAGCTGTTTTTT. Amino acid sequence: CASQGILGGELFF.

The chain combines TRBV24-1 with TRBJ2-1; no clear D gene. V lost 5 bases and J lost 5, with 18 bases in between. The CDR3 spans 16 residues. Germline V CDR1 and CDR2: KGHDR, SFDVKD. This CDR3 is CATSGASPGQHNEQFF. The CDR3, as DNA: TGTGCCACCAGTGGTGCTTCCCCAGGTCAACACAATGAGCAGTTCTTC.

This sequence joins TRBV20-1 and TRBJ2-7; 12 bases line up with TRBD2. This CDR3 is built from 18 residues. CDR1 DFQATT and CDR2 SNEGSKA come from the germline V gene (reference sequence). J lost 3 bases, V lost 0 bases, and 12 bases had no gene match. In DNA form, the CDR3 reads TGCAGTGCTAGAGATAGGATCCGGACTAGCGGGGCCCTCTACGAGCAGTACTTC. Translating gives CSARDRIRTSGALYEQYF.

CDR3 protein: CASSQDMLGGLGFF. CDR3 bases: TGTGCCAGCAGCCAAGATATGTTGGGCGGCCTCGGGTTCTTC. V usage is TRBV3-1 and J usage is TRBJ2-1, with D uncertain. The CDR3 extends over 14 amino acids. V dropped 0 bases and J dropped 15 bases, with 18 bases sitting between them. Germline assignment: CDR1 LGHDT and CDR2 YNNKEL (reference sequence).

The chain is built from TRBV2 and TRBJ1-1, with D tentatively TRBD1 (6 bases). CDR1 and CDR2 (germline): SNHLY, FYNNEI. The V end was cut by 3 bases, the J end by 1 base, with 9 bases between. The CDR3 is 14 residues long. CDR3 bases: TGTGCCAGCAGTGACCAGGGGACGAACACTGAAGCTTTCTTT. Its protein product is CASSDQGTNTEAFF.

This clonotype was observed once. This chain joins TRBV7-2 and TRBJ1-1; D is undetermined. Trimming took 1 base from V and 7 from J, leaving 13 bases between them. Germline CDR1 SGHTA, CDR2 FQGNSA. The CDR3 is made up of 14 amino acids. This CDR3 reads CASSLEPTSGEAFF. The CDR3 region has the DNA TGTGCCAGCAGCTTAGAGCCCACCAGCGGTGAAGCTTTCTTT.

This chain connects TRBV7-8 to TRBJ2-7; 11 bases are shared with TRBD2. The junction had 7 bases not matched to a gene; V was cut back by 1 base and J by 5 bases. The CDR3 is made up of 16 amino acids. CDR1 is SGHVS, CDR2 FQNEAQ, per germline. The CDR3 DNA reads as TGTGCCAGCAGCTTAGAAACTAGCGGGAGAACCCACGAGCAGTACTTC. Its translation is CASSLETSGRTHEQYF. Filled out from reference TRBV7-8 and TRBJ2-7, the complete variable domain reads GAGVSQSPRYKVAKRGQDVALRCDPISGHVSLFWYQQALGQGPEFLTYFQNEAQLDKSGLPSDRFFAERPEGSVSTLKIQRTQQEDSAVYLCASSLETSGRTHEQYFGPGTRLTVT.

The sample holds one count of this clonotype. V usage is TRBV11-2 and J usage is TRBJ1-2; D may be TRBD1 (5 bases). CDR3 length: 15 amino acids. Per germline, CDR1 SGHAT and CDR2 FQNNGV. V dropped 0 bases and J dropped 7 bases, with 15 bases sitting between them. Here the CDR3 DNA reads TGTGCCAGCAGCTTAGATCGGCAGGGTTTGGGTGGCTACACCTTC. This sequence encodes CASSLDRQGLGGYTF.

V and J are TRBV6-5 and TRBJ1-4; D is uncertain. CDR1 and CDR2 from the germline V gene are MNHEY and SVGAGI. This CDR3 comprises 14 residues. Trimming cost V 0 bases and J 3 bases, with 5 bases left between them. This CDR3 is CASSYSGSNEKLFF. The CDR3 DNA reads as TGTGCCAGCAGTTACTCGGGATCTAATGAAAAACTGTTTTTT.

The chain has TRBV19 and TRBJ2-5; 7 bases fit TRBD2. This CDR3 has 18 residues. J was trimmed by 0 bases and V by 5 bases; bases with no gene match: 15. Germline V gives CDR1 LNHDA, CDR2 SQIVND (reference sequence). The CDR3 DNA follows: TGTGCCAGTAGTCCAAGCGTCGGGAGCGGGGAGTACCAAGAGACCCAGTACTTC. Protein product: CASSPSVGSGEYQETQYF.